Listed below are T cell receptor beta chains from one sample, sequenced in a study of blood T cell repertoires in COVID-19. TCRdb's copy holds only in-frame clones and misses some; the assay was immunoSEQ multiplex PCR. Altogether under 300,000 clones are present, about 88% being singletons, with the ten largest covering around 2.2%. Sequenced input: peripheral blood. All receptors derive from a woman in her thirties or forties who had recovered from COVID-19. Each CDR3 is given with its conserved first and last residue. Rows give clone size only sometimes, using once, few, many, or a class for an expanded clone.

TRBJ2-1 TRBV5-4 - CASSSRTSGTYNEQFF
TRBJ2-4 TRBV4-3 - CRHPVVLAGGCDKNIQYF
TRBJ1-1 TRBV7-9 - CASKPTGGVGDTEAFF
TRBJ1-5 TRBV6-5 - CASSYSRTGFQPQHF
TRBJ1-3 TRBV9 - CASSALGNTIYF
TRBJ2-1 TRBV5-1 - CASDFSGHGGSNEQFF
TRBJ1-4 TRBV2 - CASRERGQGRFLIGEKLFF
TRBJ2-1 TRBV13 - CASRQGGQVILHSYNEQFF
TRBJ1-1 TRBV19 - CASSQGDRGTEAFF
TRBJ1-5 TRBV19 - CASSIDRTVNQPQHF
TRBJ2-1 TRBV19 - CASRRIAVLNNEQFF
TRBJ2-1 TRBV5-4 - CASSRPPNEQFF
TRBJ2-6 TRBV6-1 - CASSGDRGPRGANVLTF
TRBJ1-5 TRBV5-5 - CASSLGIRTGGSNQPQHF
TRBJ2-3 TRBV4-2 once CASSQDFTGGTDTQYF
TRBJ1-2 TRBV5-4 - CASSFQGVHGYTF
TRBJ1-4 TRBV28 - CASSRDAGGEKLFF
TRBJ1-1 TRBV7-3 - CASSWTGATEAFF
TRBJ1-2 TRBV4-3 - CASSQELVGQGSGYGYTF
TRBJ1-6 TRBV11-2 few CASSHTGVSSPLHF
TRBJ2-1 TRBV11-3 - CASSLEGQVNNEQFF
TRBJ2-7 TRBV7-2 few CASSTSRTSGYEQYF
TRBJ1-1 TRBV7-8 - CASSLFEENTEAFF
TRBJ1-2 TRBV3-1/TRBV3-2 once CASSQVPTGNYGYTF
TRBJ2-2 TRBV2 - CASRAQGTNTGELFF
TRBJ2-7 TRBV11-2 - CASSLRVSYEQYF
TRBJ2-5 TRBV7-9 - CASSPWEGGETQYF
TRBJ1-2 TRBV5-4 few CASSLGTAGVGYTF
TRBJ2-5 TRBV5-6 - CASSLRTSGRETQYF
TRBJ2-1 TRBV4-3 - CASSQEGQAGYNEQFF
TRBJ2-6 TRBV5-1 - CASSSLDFSGANVLTF
TRBJ2-3 TRBV29-1 once CSVPNQGLVPDTQYF
TRBJ1-3 TRBV5-6 once CASSLGPGQGAGNTIYF
TRBJ2-7 TRBV19 - CASSIVPGGYEQYF
TRBJ1-1 TRBV3-1/TRBV3-2 - CASSQDTTGPLHEAFF
TRBJ1-4 TRBV4-2 - CASSPKGVVTSVEKLFF
TRBJ2-1 TRBV7-9 - CASSSGQALDSYNEQFF
TRBJ2-1 TRBV6-6 - CASNGPGTGINEQFF
TRBJ2-1 TRBV5-1 - CASSIDGSSYNEQFF
TRBJ2-5 TRBV28 - CASTRTLGTQYF
TRBJ1-2 TRBV29-1 - CSVGGGYGYTF
TRBJ2-5 TRBV7-9 - CASSLMGQAQETQYF
TRBJ1-2 TRBV5-1 - CASSAGTGGLYGYTF
TRBJ2-1 TRBV7-7 - CASSLAGARSYNEQFF
TRBJ1-2 TRBV7-9 many CASSSVTGARGYTF
TRBJ1-1 TRBV6-5 - CASSYDRGHSEAFF
TRBJ1-2 TRBV28 - CASRKTGSYGYTF
TRBJ2-7 TRBV7-2 - CASSPGLAPPYEQYF
TRBJ1-2 TRBV19 - CASSPTGVDYGYTF
TRBJ2-4 TRBV27 - CASSPPQGPLAKNIQYF
TRBJ1-4 TRBV11-2 - CASRRTGGSNEKLFF
TRBJ2-7 TRBV7-8 - CASSLSSGVGSYEQYF
TRBJ2-7 TRBV7-2 - CASSADYSGQYF
TRBJ2-1 TRBV7-9 - CASSFSGTYNEQFF
TRBJ1-5 TRBV7-6 few CASSPEPWTVNQPQHF